This is a list of T cell receptor beta chains from one sample in a study of T cells in tuberculosis. Sequencing was performed with immunoSEQ multiplex PCR; in TCRdb, only in-frame clones are kept and a portion is missing. The sample records just under 45,000 clones, about 94% being singletons. Sample: PBMCs. All receptors come from a donor aged 10-29 years with latent tuberculosis or without tuberculosis infection. Some clones in this sample may be carry-over from other donors' samples. CDR3s include the opening cysteine and the closing phenylalanine or tryptophan. D genes are given only for firm matches. The size entry is marked missing in some rows and otherwise reads once, few, many or a size class.

>TRBJ2-6|TRBV5-1|NA|NA
CASSLGPLTSSGANVLTF
TGCGCCAGCAGCTTGGGCCCCTTGACAAGCTCTGGGGCCAACGTCCTGACTTTC
>TRBJ2-2|TRBV25-1|once|NA
CASSEYIGQHTNTGELFF
TGTGCCAGCAGTGAATATATAGGACAACATACTAACACCGGGGAGCTGTTTTTT
>TRBJ1-2|TRBV27|NA|TRBD1
CASSWGGKDRESNYGYTF
TGTGCCAGCTCATGGGGGGGAAAGGACAGGGAGTCTAACTATGGCTACACCTTC
>TRBJ2-5|TRBV5-1|NA|TRBD2
CASSLRTSAFGETQYF
TGCGCCAGCAGCCTTCGGACTAGCGCCTTCGGGGAGACCCAGTACTTC
>TRBJ1-2|TRBV7-9|NA|NA
CASSLTPDYGYTF
TGTGCCAGCAGCCTTACGCCGGACTATGGCTACACCTTC
>TRBJ1-3|TRBV5-1|NA|NA
CASSFGSGGGNTIYF
TGCGCCAGCAGCTTTGGTTCCGGAGGGGGAAACACCATATATTTT
>TRBJ1-5|TRBV6-6|once|NA
CASSYPGSLRF
TGTGCCAGCAGTTACCCCGGGTCCCTTAGATTT
>TRBJ2-3|TRBV6-1|NA|NA
CATSSHAGDTQYF
TGTGCCACTTCATCCCACGCAGGGGATACGCAGTATTTT
>TRBJ2-7|TRBV5-6|once|NA
CASSFVETYEQYF
TGTGCCAGCAGCTTCGTGGAGACCTACGAGCAGTACTTC
>TRBJ1-2|TRBV12-5|NA|TRBD1
CASGSGQGGYTF
TGTGCTAGTGGTTCCGGACAGGGAGGCTACACCTTC
>TRBJ2-2|TRBV19|NA|NA
CASSTGEKAGELFF
TGTGCCAGTAGTACAGGGGAGAAGGCCGGGGAGCTGTTTTTT
>TRBJ2-3|TRBV4-3|NA|TRBD2
CASSQDFATAGVRAQYF
TGCGCCAGCAGCCAAGATTTCGCGACAGCGGGGGTTCGGGCGCAGTATTTT
>TRBJ2-1|TRBV4-3|NA|TRBD2
CASSQEGLAGYNEQFF
TGCGCCAGCAGCCAAGAAGGACTAGCGGGGTACAATGAGCAGTTCTTC
>TRBJ2-1|TRBV5-1|NA|TRBD2
CASSTWTSGGHMVF
TGCGCCAGCAGCACATGGACTAGCGGGGGCCATATGGTCTTC
>TRBJ2-7|TRBV4-3|NA|NA
CASSQGAGLYEQYF
TGCGCCAGCAGCCAAGGCGCAGGGCTTTACGAGCAGTACTTC
>TRBJ2-5|TRBV28|NA|TRBD2
CASSFVAGVETQYF
TGTGCCAGCAGTTTTGTAGCGGGAGTAGAGACCCAGTACTTC
>TRBJ2-5|TRBV28|once|NA
CASSLQGQETQYF
TGTGCCAGCAGTTTACAGGGCCAAGAGACCCAGTACTTC
>TRBJ2-7|TRBV28|NA|NA
CASSLARMGSGVEQYF
TGTGCCAGCAGTTTAGCCCGAATGGGTTCGGGTGTCGAGCAGTACTTC
>TRBJ2-7|TRBV19|few|NA
CASNSGGDYEQYF
TGTGCCAGTAATTCCGGTGGAGACTACGAGCAGTACTTC
>TRBJ2-7|TRBV28|once|TRBD1
CASSRPGGRESYEQYF
TGTGCCAGCAGCCGTCCAGGGGGCAGAGAGTCCTACGAGCAGTACTTC
>TRBJ2-3|TRBV27|NA|TRBD2
CASSLAGDPKDTQYF
TGTGCCAGCAGTTTAGCGGGAGACCCCAAAGATACGCAGTATTTT
>TRBJ1-2|TRBV19|NA|NA
CASSIDTESYGYTF
TGTGCCAGTAGTATTGATACAGAAAGCTATGGCTACACCTTC
>TRBJ2-7|TRBV5-1|NA|TRBD2
CASSAGLAGGTLSYEQYF
TGCGCCAGCAGCGCCGGACTAGCGGGAGGAACCCTGTCCTACGAGCAGTACTTC
>TRBJ2-7|TRBV6-1|NA|NA
CASSEFGLARTYEQYF
TGTGCCAGCAGTGAATTCGGGCTAGCGCGGACCTACGAGCAGTACTTC
>TRBJ2-7|TRBV5-6|NA|NA
CASSLGQFRHEQYF
TGTGCCAGCAGCTTGGGACAGTTTAGACACGAGCAGTACTTC
>TRBJ2-1|TRBV18|NA|TRBD2
CASSPPGIAGGGEQFF
TGTGCCAGCTCACCCCCGGGGATAGCGGGAGGCGGAGAGCAGTTCTTC
>TRBJ2-3|TRBV9|NA|NA
CASSVGTDTQYF
TGTGCCAGCAGCGTCGGCACAGATACGCAGTATTTT
>TRBJ2-3|TRBV7-9|NA|TRBD2
CASSLSPGLAVTDTQYF
TGTGCCAGCAGCTTATCCCCGGGACTAGCTGTTACAGATACGCAGTATTTT